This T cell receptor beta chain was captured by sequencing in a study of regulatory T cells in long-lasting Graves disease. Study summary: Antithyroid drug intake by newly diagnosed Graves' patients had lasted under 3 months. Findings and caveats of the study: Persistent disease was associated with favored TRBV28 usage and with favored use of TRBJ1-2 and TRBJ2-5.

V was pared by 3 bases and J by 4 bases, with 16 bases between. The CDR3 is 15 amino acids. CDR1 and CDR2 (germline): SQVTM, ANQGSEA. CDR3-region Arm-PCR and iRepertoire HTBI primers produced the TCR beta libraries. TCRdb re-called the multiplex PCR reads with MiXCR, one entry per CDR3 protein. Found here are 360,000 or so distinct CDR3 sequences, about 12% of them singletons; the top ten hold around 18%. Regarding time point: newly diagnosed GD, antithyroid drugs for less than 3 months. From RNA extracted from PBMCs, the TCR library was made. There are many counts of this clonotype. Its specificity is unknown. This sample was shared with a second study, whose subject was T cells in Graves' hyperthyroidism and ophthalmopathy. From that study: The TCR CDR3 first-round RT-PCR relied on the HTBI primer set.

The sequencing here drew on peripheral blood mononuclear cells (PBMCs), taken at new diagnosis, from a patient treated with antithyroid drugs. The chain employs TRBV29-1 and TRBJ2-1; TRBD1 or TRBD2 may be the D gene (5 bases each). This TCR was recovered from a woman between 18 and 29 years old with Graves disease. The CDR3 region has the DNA TGCAGCGTTGATGGAGCGGACATTCGGTACAATGAGCAGTTCTTC. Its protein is CSVDGADIRYNEQFF.